These T cell receptor beta chains were read from a single sample in a study of blood T cells in healthy people across ages. TCRdb itself ran the 5' RACE reads through MiXCR, one entry per CDR3 protein. This sample has around 800,000 distinct CDR3 sequences, with more than 25% found just once. This sample was also put to use in a study of T cells of mothers and their children.

The material sequenced was blood. The receptors originated from a boy aged 10-17 years in good health. CDR3s include the opening cysteine and the closing phenylalanine or tryptophan. The D gene is left open where the match is weak. Clone sizes are given selectively: once, few, many, or a class where the clone is expanded.

size	D	V	J	CDR3	DNA
-	TRBD1	TRBV2	TRBJ2-2	CASRDRGNTGELFF	TGTGCCAGTCGGGACAGGGGAAACACCGGGGAGCTGTTTTTT
-	-	TRBV9	TRBJ2-5	CASSPALYQETQYF	TGTGCCAGCAGCCCCGCACTGTACCAAGAGACCCAGTACTTC
-	TRBD1	TRBV11-1	TRBJ2-7	CASSATGVEQYF	TGTGCCAGCAGCGCGACAGGGGTCGAGCAGTACTTC
-	TRBD1	TRBV10-3	TRBJ2-1	CAIRSPEGADGQFF	TGTGCCATCAGATCGCCCGAGGGGGCCGATGGGCAGTTCTTC
-	-	TRBV15	TRBJ2-5	CATSRGRKGNQETQYF	TGTGCCACCAGCAGAGGTAGAAAGGGAAACCAAGAGACCCAGTACTTC
few	TRBD2	TRBV20-1	TRBJ2-3	CSARAGGQGTDTQYF	TGCAGTGCTAGAGCGGGGGGGCAGGGCACAGATACGCAGTATTTT
-	TRBD1	TRBV27	TRBJ1-2	CASTNDRGLGGYTF	TGTGCCAGCACTAACGACAGGGGGCTGGGTGGCTACACCTTC
-	-	TRBV11-2	TRBJ1-3	CASSPGTRVNSGNTIYF	TGTGCCAGCAGCCCTGGGACACGAGTCAACTCTGGAAACACCATATATTTT
few	-	TRBV29-1	TRBJ2-2	CSVKERGATGELFF	TGCAGCGTTAAGGAGAGAGGGGCCACCGGGGAGCTGTTTTTT
few	TRBD1	TRBV5-1	TRBJ1-4	CASSPGQEREKLFF	TGCGCCAGCAGCCCCGGACAGGAACGTGAAAAACTGTTTTTT
few	-	TRBV27	TRBJ1-5	CASSFLPSNQPQHF	TGTGCCAGCAGTTTCCTCCCCAGCAATCAGCCCCAGCATTTT
-	TRBD1	TRBV10-3	TRBJ1-2	CAISEALDRGAGYTF	TGTGCCATCAGTGAGGCCCTAGACAGGGGGGCTGGCTACACCTTC
once	-	TRBV2	TRBJ2-1	CASKAGSDNEQFF	TGTGCCAGCAAGGCGGGCAGCGACAATGAGCAGTTCTTC
-	TRBD1	TRBV27	TRBJ1-5	CASSPDRGHRPQHF	TGTGCCAGCAGTCCCGACAGGGGCCACCGGCCCCAGCATTTT
-	-	TRBV15	TRBJ2-1	CATSLRTVGNEQFF	TGTGCCACCAGCCTCCGAACCGTTGGAAATGAGCAGTTCTTC
few	-	TRBV2	TRBJ2-2	CASKVERADTGELFF	TGTGCCAGCAAGGTTGAGAGGGCGGACACCGGGGAGCTGTTTTTT
-	-	TRBV9	TRBJ2-7	CASSVVATSYEQYF	TGTGCCAGCAGCGTGGTGGCTACATCCTACGAGCAGTACTTC
-	-	TRBV11-2	TRBJ2-6	CASSREGGGLSSGANVLTF	TGTGCCAGCAGCCGAGAGGGAGGGGGGCTCAGCTCTGGGGCCAACGTCCTGACTTTC
many	-	TRBV20-1	TRBJ2-5	CSASAMTQETQYF	TGCAGTGCTAGTGCCATGACTCAAGAGACCCAGTACTTC
-	TRBD2	TRBV3-1	TRBJ2-3	CASSRSDGGADTQYF	TGTGCCAGCAGCCGTTCGGACGGGGGGGCAGATACGCAGTATTTT
-	TRBD2	TRBV29-1	TRBJ2-3	CSVEDSGLAEGSDTQYF	TGCAGCGTTGAAGATAGTGGCCTAGCGGAGGGTTCCGATACGCAGTATTTT
few	TRBD2	TRBV7-8	TRBJ2-7	CASSYVGGGTSSYEQYF	TGTGCCAGCAGCTATGTCGGGGGGGGGACAAGTTCCTACGAGCAGTACTTC
-	TRBD2	TRBV4-1	TRBJ2-5	CASSQSPGLAGGQETQYF	TGCGCCAGCAGCCAAAGCCCAGGACTAGCGGGGGGGCAAGAGACCCAGTACTTC
few	-	TRBV5-1	TRBJ2-7	CASSLTDGPYEQYF	TGCGCCAGCAGCTTGACCGACGGACCCTACGAGCAGTACTTC
-	-	TRBV24-1	TRBJ2-5	CATSDPILAHERYF	TGTGCCACCAGTGACCCAATCCTCGCCCACGAGCGGTACTTC
-	-	TRBV2	TRBJ2-1	CASRGTLGRHEQFF	TGTGCCAGCAGAGGGACCCTGGGCCGCCATGAGCAGTTCTTC
many	TRBD2	TRBV7-3	TRBJ2-3	CASSLSGGTDTQYF	TGTGCCAGCAGCTTAAGCGGGGGAACAGATACGCAGTATTTT
-	-	TRBV7-9	TRBJ2-5	CASSWNRDETQYF	TGTGCCAGCAGCTGGAACAGGGACGAGACCCAGTACTTC
many	-	TRBV6-5	TRBJ1-5	CASRSSGNQPQHF	TGTGCCAGCAGGTCGTCAGGGAATCAGCCCCAGCATTTT
-	TRBD2	TRBV20-1	TRBJ2-5	CSARDAGGPLETQYF	TGCAGTGCTAGAGATGCGGGGGGGCCGCTGGAGACCCAGTACTTC
-	TRBD2	TRBV5-1	TRBJ2-5	CASSLRGDETQYF	TGCGCCAGCAGCTTGCGGGGGGACGAGACCCAGTACTTC
-	-	TRBV7-9	TRBJ2-5	CASSHPGHTYQETQYF	TGTGCCAGCAGCCACCCGGGACACACGTACCAAGAGACCCAGTACTTC
-	-	TRBV7-3	TRBJ1-6	CASSLSGFNSPLHF	TGTGCCAGCAGCTTATCAGGGTTCAATTCACCCCTCCACTTT
-	-	TRBV4-1	TRBJ2-2	CASSQVERGELFF	TGCGCCAGCAGCCAGGTGGAGAGGGGGGAGCTGTTTTTT
-	-	TRBV4-1	TRBJ2-7	CASSSVAGYEQYF	TGCGCCAGCAGCTCCGTTGCGGGTTACGAGCAGTACTTC
-	TRBD1	TRBV6-5	TRBJ2-7	CASSYGFSGQGTYEQYF	TGTGCCAGCAGTTACGGGTTTTCGGGACAGGGTACCTACGAGCAGTACTTC
-	-	TRBV29-1	TRBJ2-7	CSVEVGTEYEQYF	TGCAGCGTTGAAGTGGGGACGGAATACGAGCAGTACTTC
once	-	TRBV7-8	TRBJ2-3	CASNLPPRGSDTQYF	TGTGCCAGCAACCTCCCCCCTCGAGGGTCAGATACGCAGTATTTT
-	TRBD1	TRBV7-9	TRBJ2-1	CASSIDRGNKEQFF	TGTGCCAGCAGCATAGACAGGGGAAACAAAGAGCAGTTCTTC
few	TRBD1	TRBV5-1	TRBJ2-1	CASSDTDRAAEQFF	TGCGCCAGCAGCGATACGGACAGGGCTGCTGAGCAGTTCTTC
-	-	TRBV7-9	TRBJ1-4	CASSVIPGGYNEKLFF	TGTGCCAGCAGCGTAATTCCCGGGGGATATAATGAAAAACTGTTTTTT
few	-	TRBV15	TRBJ2-7	CATSRDKRVEAQYF	TGTGCCACCAGCAGAGATAAACGGGTGGAGGCGCAGTACTTC
-	TRBD1	TRBV4-2	TRBJ1-4	CASSQETGREKLFF	TGTGCCAGCAGCCAAGAGACAGGGAGGGAAAAACTGTTTTTT
-	TRBD2	TRBV20-1	TRBJ2-2	CSAIAGVNTGELFF	TGCAGTGCGATAGCGGGGGTAAACACCGGGGAGCTGTTTTTT
-	TRBD2	TRBV10-2	TRBJ2-7	CASSDPSGGTYEQYF	TGCGCCAGCAGTGACCCTAGCGGGGGAACCTACGAGCAGTACTTC
-	TRBD2	TRBV6-2/TRBV6-3	TRBJ2-2	CASKAGDTGELFF	TGTGCCAGCAAAGCGGGGGACACCGGGGAGCTGTTTTTT
few	TRBD2	TRBV9	TRBJ2-5	CASSADGLAAQETQYF	TGTGCCAGCAGCGCAGATGGACTAGCGGCCCAAGAGACCCAGTACTTC
-	-	TRBV7-8	TRBJ2-7	CASSSTPTDYEQYF	TGTGCCAGCAGCTCGACCCCGACCGACTACGAGCAGTACTTC
-	-	TRBV15	TRBJ1-1	CATSRDRGSTEAFF	TGTGCCACCAGCAGAGATCGCGGGTCCACTGAAGCTTTCTTT
many	TRBD1	TRBV6-5	TRBJ1-1	CASTQTGVNTEAFF	TGTGCCAGCACCCAGACAGGGGTAAACACTGAAGCTTTCTTT
few	-	TRBV12-3/TRBV12-4	TRBJ2-7	CASKKWDGHYEQYF	TGTGCCAGCAAAAAGTGGGACGGACACTACGAGCAGTACTTC
-	-	TRBV28	TRBJ2-7	CASTTRGGGGDEQYF	TGTGCCAGCACTACTCGAGGGGGAGGGGGTGACGAGCAGTACTTC
-	TRBD2	TRBV20-1	TRBJ2-1	CSGWGGGSYNEQFF	TGCAGTGGATGGGGCGGGGGTTCCTACAATGAGCAGTTCTTC
few	-	TRBV6-1	TRBJ2-1	CASSPDWSSYNEQFF	TGTGCCAGCAGTCCCGACTGGAGCTCCTACAATGAGCAGTTCTTC
-	TRBD1	TRBV5-4	TRBJ1-4	CASSYDRGFNEKLFF	TGTGCCAGCAGCTACGACAGGGGCTTTAATGAAAAACTGTTTTTT
-	TRBD2	TRBV6-1	TRBJ2-1	CASSETWGTNNEQFF	TGTGCCAGCAGTGAAACGTGGGGGACTAACAATGAGCAGTTCTTC
-	-	TRBV12-3/TRBV12-4	TRBJ2-3	CASSVATPGDTQYF	TGTGCCAGCAGCGTAGCGACCCCCGGAGATACGCAGTATTTT
-	-	TRBV21-1	TRBJ1-5	CASSKELSSNQPQHF	TGTGCCAGCAGCAAGGAGCTCAGTAGCAATCAGCCCCAGCATTTT
-	-	TRBV20-1	TRBJ2-3	CSAQTSGDTQYF	TGCAGTGCTCAGACTAGTGGGGATACGCAGTATTTT
-	-	TRBV5-1	TRBJ2-3	CASSYGSADTQYF	TGCGCCAGCAGCTACGGATCAGCAGATACGCAGTATTTT